A selection of T cell receptor beta chains follows, all from one sample in a study of beta chain features in type 1 diabetes. Profiling relied on immunoSEQ multiplex PCR, and the TCRdb table lists in-frame clones only, not all of them. This table holds 400,000 to 550,000 clones, roughly 10% found once. Material: naive CD4+ T cells from blood. These TCRs come from a woman aged 18-29 years in good health. Both conserved end residues are part of each CDR3. Fields, in order: J gene, D gene, V gene, clone size, CDR3 protein, CDR3 DNA. The D gene is left open where the match is weak. Some rows have no size entry. The others give once, few or many, or a class for an expanded clone.

j_gene: TRBJ2-1
d_gene: -
v_gene: TRBV5-1
abundance: -
CDR3aa: CASSLDPSIDNEQFF
CDR3nt: TGCGCCAGCAGCTTGGACCCTTCTATCGACAATGAGCAGTTCTTC

j_gene: TRBJ2-7
d_gene: TRBD2
v_gene: TRBV18
abundance: -
CDR3aa: CASSSQRGYYEQYF
CDR3nt: TGTGCCAGCTCATCCCAGCGGGGGTACTACGAGCAGTACTTC

j_gene: TRBJ2-5
d_gene: -
v_gene: TRBV7-2
abundance: few
CDR3aa: CASSLVGGNQETQYF
CDR3nt: TGTGCCAGCAGCTTAGTGGGCGGGAACCAAGAGACCCAGTACTTC

j_gene: TRBJ1-1
d_gene: -
v_gene: TRBV5-1
abundance: -
CDR3aa: CASSHTESSEAFF
CDR3nt: TGCGCCAGCAGCCATACAGAATCTTCTGAAGCTTTCTTT

j_gene: TRBJ1-3
d_gene: -
v_gene: TRBV6-4
abundance: -
CDR3aa: CASRATATGNTIYF
CDR3nt: TGTGCCAGCAGAGCGACAGCCACTGGAAACACCATATATTTT

j_gene: TRBJ2-3
d_gene: -
v_gene: TRBV5-1
abundance: few
CDR3aa: CASSSTGPTDTQYF
CDR3nt: TGCGCCAGCAGCTCAACAGGACCCACAGATACGCAGTATTTT

j_gene: TRBJ1-1
d_gene: -
v_gene: TRBV15
abundance: few
CDR3aa: CATAPQQRSEAFF
CDR3nt: TGTGCCACGGCCCCTCAGCAGCGCTCTGAAGCTTTCTTT

j_gene: TRBJ1-1
d_gene: TRBD1
v_gene: TRBV4-1
abundance: few
CDR3aa: CASSRGQGEAFF
CDR3nt: TGCGCCAGCAGCCGCGGACAGGGTGAAGCTTTCTTT

j_gene: TRBJ2-3
d_gene: -
v_gene: TRBV5-1
abundance: few
CDR3aa: CASRPRLTSDTQYF
CDR3nt: TGCGCCAGCAGACCGAGACTAACATCAGATACGCAGTATTTT

j_gene: TRBJ2-1
d_gene: TRBD1
v_gene: TRBV4-1
abundance: few
CDR3aa: CASSSTGGYNEQFF
CDR3nt: TGCGCCAGCAGCTCCACAGGGGGGTACAATGAGCAGTTCTTC

j_gene: TRBJ1-2
d_gene: TRBD1
v_gene: TRBV29-1
abundance: few
CDR3aa: CSGRDRVHGYTF
CDR3nt: TGCAGCGGGCGGGACAGGGTTCATGGCTACACCTTC

j_gene: TRBJ2-5
d_gene: -
v_gene: TRBV7-3
abundance: -
CDR3aa: CASSLAGAGETQYF
CDR3nt: TGTGCCAGCAGCTTGGCTGGGGCTGGGGAGACCCAGTACTTC

j_gene: TRBJ1-5
d_gene: TRBD1
v_gene: TRBV25-1
abundance: -
CDR3aa: CASSESRTGDQPQHF
CDR3nt: TGTGCCAGCAGTGAAAGTCGGACAGGCGATCAGCCCCAGCATTTT

j_gene: TRBJ2-2
d_gene: -
v_gene: TRBV11-3
abundance: -
CDR3aa: CASSTRASTGELFF
CDR3nt: TGTGCCAGCAGCACCAGAGCGTCCACCGGGGAGCTGTTTTTT

j_gene: TRBJ2-5
d_gene: -
v_gene: TRBV30
abundance: -
CDR3aa: CAWSVNSQETQYF
CDR3nt: TGTGCCTGGAGTGTAAACTCTCAAGAGACCCAGTACTTC

j_gene: TRBJ1-1
d_gene: -
v_gene: TRBV13
abundance: -
CDR3aa: CASSIGNTEAFF
CDR3nt: TGTGCCAGCTCGATAGGGAACACTGAAGCTTTCTTT

j_gene: TRBJ2-5
d_gene: -
v_gene: TRBV5-6
abundance: -
CDR3aa: CASSRTSRGVWTQYF
CDR3nt: TGTGCCAGCAGCCGAACGTCTCGGGGCGTTTGGACCCAGTACTTC

j_gene: TRBJ1-1
d_gene: -
v_gene: TRBV7-2
abundance: -
CDR3aa: CASRASEYGYSGAFF
CDR3nt: TGTGCCAGCAGGGCTAGTGAATACGGGTATTCCGGGGCTTTCTTT

j_gene: TRBJ2-1
d_gene: TRBD2
v_gene: TRBV4-2
abundance: -
CDR3aa: CASSDSGGTYNEQFF
CDR3nt: TGTGCCAGCAGCGACAGCGGGGGGACTTACAATGAGCAGTTCTTC

j_gene: TRBJ1-4
d_gene: -
v_gene: TRBV7-2
abundance: -
CDR3aa: CASSSGRWEKLFF
CDR3nt: TGTGCCAGCAGCTCCGGCAGGTGGGAAAAACTGTTTTTT

j_gene: TRBJ2-5
d_gene: -
v_gene: TRBV5-1
abundance: -
CDR3aa: CASSLTGLASETQYF
CDR3nt: TGCGCCAGCAGCTTGACGGGACTCGCAAGCGAGACCCAGTACTTC

j_gene: TRBJ2-6
d_gene: -
v_gene: TRBV7-2
abundance: few
CDR3aa: CASSFGGSGANVLTF
CDR3nt: TGTGCCAGCAGCTTTGGGGGCTCTGGGGCCAACGTCCTGACTTTC

j_gene: TRBJ2-3
d_gene: -
v_gene: TRBV5-4
abundance: few
CDR3aa: CASSWGGTSDSDTQYF
CDR3nt: TGTGCCAGCAGCTGGGGTGGGACCTCTGATTCAGATACGCAGTATTTT

j_gene: TRBJ1-2
d_gene: -
v_gene: TRBV7-2
abundance: -
CDR3aa: CASSLRHGYGYTF
CDR3nt: TGTGCCAGCAGCTTGCGACACGGCTATGGCTACACCTTC